This TCR beta chain was identified in a study of shared clonotypes between healthy human individuals. General study results and limits: Naive subsets, compared against memory subsets, generally had larger estimated richness values.

The CDR3 consists of 11 residues. The germline V gene has CDR1 SEHNR and CDR2 FQNEAQ (reference sequence). Trimming left V 2 bases short and J 7 bases short, with 5 bases between. Notes on this clone: Its antigen is currently unknown.

Each sorted subset replicate got 200 ng genomic DNA, tens of thousands of genomes. Only in-frame clones appear in the TCRdb table, and some are missing; sequencing was by immunoSEQ multiplex PCR. The sample contains 2.3 million or so clones, 93% of which appear only once. The source is a young man in good health. Some clones in this sample may be carry-over from other donors' samples. The J gene is TRBJ1-1, the V gene TRBV7-9, with D hard to call. Sequencing was done on a sample of naive CD4+ T cells from PBMCs. Indicated subset: CD45RA+ positively selected. CDR3 sequence (DNA): TGTGCCAGCAGCTTAACAGTTGAAGCTTTCTTT. This encodes CASSLTVEAFF. The whole variable domain, filled in from reference TRBV7-9 and TRBJ1-1, reads DTGVSQNPRHKITKRGQNVTFRCDPISEHNRLYWYRQTLGQGPEFLTYFQNEAQLEKSRLLSDRFSAERPKGSFSTLEIQRTEQGDSAMYLCASSLTVEAFFGQGTRLTVV.